Reported below is one T cell receptor beta chain. The record originates from a study of blood T cell repertoires in COVID-19. Study-wide background: Acute-phase and convalescent COVID-19 samples originated in the United States, Italy and Spain. Sources were T cells, B-cell-depleted T cells, or PBMCs; the material itself was cDNA or gDNA.

Assay: immunoSEQ multiplex PCR; the TCRdb copy retains only in-frame clones and omits some. The sample gives approximately 270,000 clones, roughly 88% of which show up once; around 1.5% is in the top ten. The CDR3 has 13 residues. The germline V and J ends were trimmed by 3 bases and 6 bases, with 8 bases remaining between them. Sequencing was performed on peripheral blood. The chain couples TRBV12-3 or TRBV12-4 to TRBJ2-2; D is ambiguous. The sequence came from a man aged 80 or over with acute or convalescent COVID-19. The CDR3 nucleotides read TGTGCCAGCAGTTTGCGTGTGGCCGGGGAGCTGTTTTTT. Protein product: CASSLRVAGELFF.